This T cell receptor beta chain originates from a study of blood T cells in healthy people across ages. The study, taken as a whole, reports: There were more naive CD4+ cells and higher diversity in long-lived donors than in aged donors. Possibly confounding the expanded clonotype changes was the fact that donor CMV status was unknown. The recorded TCR beta diversity per million T cells decreased in a roughly linear manner with age.

This clonotype was detected ten times or more. As yet, its antigen is unknown. A second PCR of roughly 7 to 11 cycles used a sample-barcoded 5' primer and a J-beta primer mix. Each of the samples gave a minimum of 3 million paired-end reads that contained CDR3. A single record per CDR3 protein comes from TCRdb applying MiXCR to the 5' RACE reads. The data hold around 620,000 distinct CDR3 sequences, with 25% to 30% observed a single time. The V gene's germline CDR1 is SGHTA and CDR2 FQGTGA. This CDR3 has 13 residues. V lost 3 bases and J 5 bases, leaving 8 bases between the germline ends. The chain carries TRBV7-3 and TRBJ2-1; the D gene is possibly TRBD2 (6 bases). This TCR derives from a woman aged 70-85 years in good health. Input material: blood. The CDR3 DNA sequence: TGTGCCAGCAGCTTCGGACTAAACAATGAGCAGTTCTTC. Its protein is CASSFGLNNEQFF.